This T cell receptor beta chain was profiled in a study of vaccination effects on CD4 cells after COVID-19. The CDR3 totals 16 residues. From germline, CDR1 is SGHTA and CDR2 FQGNSA. The V end was cut by 2 bases, the J end by 4 bases, with 17 bases between. For this clone: Its antigen is unknown.

Study-wide findings and caveats: There was marked clonal contraction among infection- and vaccine-induced clones late after vaccination.

TCRdb's table, derived via immunoSEQ multiplex PCR, lists solely in-frame clones and lacks some. In the table there are some 40,000 clones, roughly four fifths of which are singletons. Expansion of antigen-specific CD4+ T cells with viral peptide pools was carried out by the ViraFEST assay before sequencing. Subsequent to less than twelve days of culture, CD4+ T cells were isolated. Either the mRNA-1273 or the BNT162b2 vaccine was given to participants as two doses. Neither prior SARS-CoV-2 infection nor positive nucleocapsid antibodies were present in the vaccine recipients. A few million PBMC per well were cultured with roughly 9 IU/ml IL-2 and about 9.8 ug/ml peptides.

The V call is TRBV7-2, the J call TRBJ2-5; no clear D. This sequence was found in a human donor who received a COVID-19 vaccine. Some clones in this sample may be carry-over from other donors' samples. The sample in question was CD4+ T cells from PBMCs cultured with HCoV-NL63 spike peptides, obtained after COVID-19 vaccination. CDR3: CASSLIPTIGGETQYF. The CDR3 DNA reads TGTGCCAGCAGCTTAATTCCTACTATAGGTGGAGAGACCCAGTACTTC.